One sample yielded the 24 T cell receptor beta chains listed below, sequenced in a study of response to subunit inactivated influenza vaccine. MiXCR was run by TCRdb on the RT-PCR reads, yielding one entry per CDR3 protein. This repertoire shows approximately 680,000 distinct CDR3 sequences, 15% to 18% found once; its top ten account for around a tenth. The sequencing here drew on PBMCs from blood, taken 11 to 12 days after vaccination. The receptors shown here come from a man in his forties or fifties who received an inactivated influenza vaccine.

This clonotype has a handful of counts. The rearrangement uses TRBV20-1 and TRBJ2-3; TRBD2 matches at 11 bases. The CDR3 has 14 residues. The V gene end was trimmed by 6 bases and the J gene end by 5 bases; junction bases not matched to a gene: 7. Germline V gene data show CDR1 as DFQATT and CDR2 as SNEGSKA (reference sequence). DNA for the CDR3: TGCAGTGCACGACTAGCGGGATTGGGAGATACGCAGTATTTT. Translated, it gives CSARLAGLGDTQYF.

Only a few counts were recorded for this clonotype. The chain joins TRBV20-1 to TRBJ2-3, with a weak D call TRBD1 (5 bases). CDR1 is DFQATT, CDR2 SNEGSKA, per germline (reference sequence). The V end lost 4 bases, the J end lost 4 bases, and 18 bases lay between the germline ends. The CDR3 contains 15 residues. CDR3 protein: CSAIRPIRGSDTQYF. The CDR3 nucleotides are TGCAGTGCTATTAGACCGATTAGGGGCTCAGATACGCAGTATTTT.

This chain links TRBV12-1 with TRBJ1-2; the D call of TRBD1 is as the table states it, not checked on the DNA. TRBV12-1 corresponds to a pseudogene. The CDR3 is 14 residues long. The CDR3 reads CASSFVGTSYGYTF. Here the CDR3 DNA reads TGTGCCAGCAGCTTTGTAGGGACATCCTATGGCTACACCTTC.

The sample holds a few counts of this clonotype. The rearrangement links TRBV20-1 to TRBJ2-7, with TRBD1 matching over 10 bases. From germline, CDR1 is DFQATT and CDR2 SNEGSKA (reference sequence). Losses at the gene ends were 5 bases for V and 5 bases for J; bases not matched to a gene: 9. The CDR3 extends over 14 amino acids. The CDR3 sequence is CSAREGQGIHEQYF. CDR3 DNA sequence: TGCAGTGCTCGTGAGGGACAGGGGATCCACGAGCAGTACTTC.

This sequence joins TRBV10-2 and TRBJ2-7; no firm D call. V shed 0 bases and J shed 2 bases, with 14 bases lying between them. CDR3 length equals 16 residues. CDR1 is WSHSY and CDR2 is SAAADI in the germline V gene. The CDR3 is CASSESPYVTPYEQYF. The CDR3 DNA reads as TGCGCCAGCAGTGAGTCCCCATACGTTACCCCCTACGAGCAGTACTTC.

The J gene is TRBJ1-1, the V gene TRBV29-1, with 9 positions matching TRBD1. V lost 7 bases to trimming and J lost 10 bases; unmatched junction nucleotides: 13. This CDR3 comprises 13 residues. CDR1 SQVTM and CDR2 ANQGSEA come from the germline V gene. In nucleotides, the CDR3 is TGCAGCGGGCTCGGACAGGGGTCGTTCGGAGCTTTCTTT. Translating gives CSGLGQGSFGAFF.

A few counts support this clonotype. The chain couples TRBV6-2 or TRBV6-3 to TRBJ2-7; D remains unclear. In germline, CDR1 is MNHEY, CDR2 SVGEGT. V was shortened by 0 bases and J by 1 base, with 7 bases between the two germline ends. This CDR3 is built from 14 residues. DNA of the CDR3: TGTGCCAGCAGTTACTCTATGATGTCCTACGAGCAGTACTTC. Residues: CASSYSMMSYEQYF.

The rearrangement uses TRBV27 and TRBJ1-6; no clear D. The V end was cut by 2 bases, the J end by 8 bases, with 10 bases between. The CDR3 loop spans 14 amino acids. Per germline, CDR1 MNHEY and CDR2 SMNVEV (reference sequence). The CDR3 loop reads CASSLLRLYSPLHF. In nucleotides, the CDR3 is TGTGCCAGCAGTTTACTACGGTTGTATTCACCCCTCCACTTT.

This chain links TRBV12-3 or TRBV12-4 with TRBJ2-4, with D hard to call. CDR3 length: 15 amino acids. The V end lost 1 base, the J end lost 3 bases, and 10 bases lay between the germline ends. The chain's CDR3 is CASSLEVVGKNIQYF. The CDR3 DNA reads TGTGCCAGCAGTTTAGAGGTAGTGGGCAAAAACATTCAGTACTTC.

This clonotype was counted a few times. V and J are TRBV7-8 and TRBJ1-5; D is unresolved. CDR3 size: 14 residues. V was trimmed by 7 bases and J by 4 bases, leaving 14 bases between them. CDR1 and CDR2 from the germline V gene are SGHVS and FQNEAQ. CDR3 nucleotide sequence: TGTGCCAGCATAAAATCGGGCAGGAATCAGCCCCAGCATTTT. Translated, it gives CASIKSGRNQPQHF.

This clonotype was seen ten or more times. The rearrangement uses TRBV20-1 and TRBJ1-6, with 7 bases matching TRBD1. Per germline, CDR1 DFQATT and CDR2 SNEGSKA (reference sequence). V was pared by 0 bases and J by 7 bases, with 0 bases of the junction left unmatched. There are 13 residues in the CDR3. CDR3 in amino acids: CSARETGNSPLHF. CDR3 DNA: TGCAGTGCTAGAGAGACAGGGAATTCACCCCTCCACTTT.

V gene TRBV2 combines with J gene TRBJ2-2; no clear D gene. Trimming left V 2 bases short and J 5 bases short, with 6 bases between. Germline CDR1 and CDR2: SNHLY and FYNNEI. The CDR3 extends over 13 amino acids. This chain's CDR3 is CASSELSTGELFF. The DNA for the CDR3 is TGTGCCAGCAGTGAACTATCAACCGGGGAGCTGTTTTTT.

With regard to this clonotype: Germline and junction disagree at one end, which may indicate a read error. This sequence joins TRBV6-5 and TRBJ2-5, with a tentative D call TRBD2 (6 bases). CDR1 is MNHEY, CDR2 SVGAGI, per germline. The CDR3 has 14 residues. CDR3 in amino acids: CASRYSGGQETQYF. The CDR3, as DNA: TGTGCCAGCAGATACTCCGGGGGCCAAGAGACCCAGTACTTC.

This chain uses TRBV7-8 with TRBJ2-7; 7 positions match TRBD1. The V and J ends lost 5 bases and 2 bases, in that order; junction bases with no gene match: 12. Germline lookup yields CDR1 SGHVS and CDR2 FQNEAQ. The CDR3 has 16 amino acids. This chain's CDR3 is CASSPPRQGITYEQYF. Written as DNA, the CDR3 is TGTGCCAGCAGCCCCCCGAGACAGGGAATTACCTACGAGCAGTACTTC. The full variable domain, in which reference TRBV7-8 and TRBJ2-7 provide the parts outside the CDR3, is GAGVSQSPRYKVAKRGQDVALRCDPISGHVSLFWYQQALGQGPEFLTYFQNEAQLDKSGLPSDRFFAERPEGSVSTLKIQRTQQEDSAVYLCASSPPRQGITYEQYFGPGTRLTVT.

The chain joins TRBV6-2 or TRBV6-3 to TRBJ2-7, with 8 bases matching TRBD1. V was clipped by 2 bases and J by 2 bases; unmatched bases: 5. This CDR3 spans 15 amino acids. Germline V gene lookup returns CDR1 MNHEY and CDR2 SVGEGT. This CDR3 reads CASSYTGQGAYEQYF. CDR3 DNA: TGTGCCAGCAGTTACACCGGACAGGGAGCCTACGAGCAGTACTTC.

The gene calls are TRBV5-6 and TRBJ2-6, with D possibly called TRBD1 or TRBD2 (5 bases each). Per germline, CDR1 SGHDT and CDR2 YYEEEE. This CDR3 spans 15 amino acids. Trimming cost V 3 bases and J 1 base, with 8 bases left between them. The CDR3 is CASSSGRSGANVLTF. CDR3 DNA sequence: TGTGCCAGCAGCTCGGGGCGTTCTGGGGCCAACGTCCTGACTTTC.

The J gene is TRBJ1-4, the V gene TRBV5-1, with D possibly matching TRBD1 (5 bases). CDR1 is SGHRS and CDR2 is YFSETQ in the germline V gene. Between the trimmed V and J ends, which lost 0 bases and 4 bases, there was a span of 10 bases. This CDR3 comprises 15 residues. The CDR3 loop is CASSLAGQGNEKLFF. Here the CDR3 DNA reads TGCGCCAGCAGCTTGGCGGGGCAGGGTAATGAAAAACTGTTTTTT.

This CDR3 reads CSARVMTNTQYF. CDR3 nucleotide sequence: TGCAGTGCTAGAGTAATGACAAATACGCAGTATTTT. The chain uses TRBV20-1 and TRBJ2-3; D not resolved. CDR1 is DFQATT, CDR2 SNEGSKA, per germline (reference sequence). V shed 1 base and J shed 7 bases, with 9 bases lying between them. The CDR3 consists of 12 residues.

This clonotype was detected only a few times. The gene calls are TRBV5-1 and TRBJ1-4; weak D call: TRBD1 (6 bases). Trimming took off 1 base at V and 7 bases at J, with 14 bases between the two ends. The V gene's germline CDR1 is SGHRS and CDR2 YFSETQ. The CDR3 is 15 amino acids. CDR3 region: CASSLTGARGEKLFF. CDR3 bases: TGCGCCAGCAGCTTGACGGGGGCGCGGGGTGAAAAACTGTTTTTT.

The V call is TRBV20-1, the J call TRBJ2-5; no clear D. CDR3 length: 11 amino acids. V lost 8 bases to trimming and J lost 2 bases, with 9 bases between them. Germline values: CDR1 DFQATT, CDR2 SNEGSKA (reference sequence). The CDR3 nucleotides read TGCAGTCCTTACACACAAGAGACCCAGTACTTC. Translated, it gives CSPYTQETQYF.

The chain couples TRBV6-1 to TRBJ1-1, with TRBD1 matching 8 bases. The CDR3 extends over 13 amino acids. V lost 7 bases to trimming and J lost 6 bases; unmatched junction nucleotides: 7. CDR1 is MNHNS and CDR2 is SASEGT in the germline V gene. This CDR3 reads CASTRQGRAEAFF. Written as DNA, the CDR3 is TGTGCCAGCACCCGACAGGGGAGAGCTGAAGCTTTCTTT.

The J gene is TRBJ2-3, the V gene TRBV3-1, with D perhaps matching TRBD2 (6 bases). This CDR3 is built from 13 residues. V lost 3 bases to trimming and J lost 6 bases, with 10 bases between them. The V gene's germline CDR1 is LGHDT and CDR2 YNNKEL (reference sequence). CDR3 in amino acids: CASSQRGSDTQYF. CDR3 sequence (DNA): TGTGCCAGCAGCCAGCGGGGTTCCGATACGCAGTATTTT.

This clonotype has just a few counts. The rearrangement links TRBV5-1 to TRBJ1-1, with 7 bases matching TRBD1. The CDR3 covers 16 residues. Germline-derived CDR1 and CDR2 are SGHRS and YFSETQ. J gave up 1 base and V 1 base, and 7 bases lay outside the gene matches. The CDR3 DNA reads TGCGCCAGCAGCTTGATGAGGGGGCCCCAGAACACTGAAGCTTTCTTT. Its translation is CASSLMRGPQNTEAFF.

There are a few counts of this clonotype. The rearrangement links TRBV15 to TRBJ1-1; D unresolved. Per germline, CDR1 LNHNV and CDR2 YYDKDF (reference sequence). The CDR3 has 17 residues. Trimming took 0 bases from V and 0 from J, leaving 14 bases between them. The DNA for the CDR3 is TGTGCCACCAGCAGAGAAACATCCCGAGCCGTGAACACTGAAGCTTTCTTT. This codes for CATSRETSRAVNTEAFF.